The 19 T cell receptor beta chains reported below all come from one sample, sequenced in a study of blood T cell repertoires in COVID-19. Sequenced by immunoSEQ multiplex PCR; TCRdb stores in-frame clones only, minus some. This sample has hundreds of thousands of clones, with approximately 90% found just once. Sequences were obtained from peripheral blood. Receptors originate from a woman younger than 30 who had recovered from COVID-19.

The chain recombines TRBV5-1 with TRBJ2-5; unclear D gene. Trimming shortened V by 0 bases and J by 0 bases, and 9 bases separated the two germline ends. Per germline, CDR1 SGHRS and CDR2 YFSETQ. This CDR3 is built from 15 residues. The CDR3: CASSLELYYQETQYF. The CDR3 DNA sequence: TGCGCCAGCAGCTTGGAACTCTATTACCAAGAGACCCAGTACTTC.

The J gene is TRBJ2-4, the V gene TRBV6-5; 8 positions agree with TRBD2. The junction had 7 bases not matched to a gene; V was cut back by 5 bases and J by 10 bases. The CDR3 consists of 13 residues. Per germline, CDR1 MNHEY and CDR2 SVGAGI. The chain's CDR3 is CASSMVAGYIQYF. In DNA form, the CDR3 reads TGTGCCAGCAGTATGGTAGCGGGATATATTCAGTACTTC.

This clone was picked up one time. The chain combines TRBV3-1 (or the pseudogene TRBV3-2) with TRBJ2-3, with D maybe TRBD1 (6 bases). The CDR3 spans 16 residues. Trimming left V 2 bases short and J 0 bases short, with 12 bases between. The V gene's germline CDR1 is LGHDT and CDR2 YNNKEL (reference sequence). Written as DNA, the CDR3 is TGTGCCAGCAGCCAAACCGGGACAACTAGCACAGATACGCAGTATTTT. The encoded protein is CASSQTGTTSTDTQYF.

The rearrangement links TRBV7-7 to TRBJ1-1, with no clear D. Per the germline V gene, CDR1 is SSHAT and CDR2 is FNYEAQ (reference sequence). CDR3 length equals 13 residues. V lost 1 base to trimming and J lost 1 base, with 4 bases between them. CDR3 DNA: TGTGCCAGCAGCTTAGGCAGGAACACTGAAGCTTTCTTT. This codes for CASSLGRNTEAFF. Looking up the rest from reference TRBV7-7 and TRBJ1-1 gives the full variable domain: GAGVSQSPRYKVTKRGQDVTLRCDPISSHATLYWYQQALGQGPEFLTYFNYEAQPDKSGLPSDRFSAERPEGSISTLTIQRTEQRDSAMYRCASSLGRNTEAFFGQGTRLTVV.

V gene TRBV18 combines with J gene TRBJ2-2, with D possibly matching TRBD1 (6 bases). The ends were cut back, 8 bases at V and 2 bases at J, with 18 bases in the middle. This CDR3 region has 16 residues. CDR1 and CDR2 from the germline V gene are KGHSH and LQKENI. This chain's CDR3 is CASAARAGANTGELFF. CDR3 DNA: TGTGCCAGCGCAGCCAGGGCAGGGGCAAACACCGGGGAGCTGTTTTTT.

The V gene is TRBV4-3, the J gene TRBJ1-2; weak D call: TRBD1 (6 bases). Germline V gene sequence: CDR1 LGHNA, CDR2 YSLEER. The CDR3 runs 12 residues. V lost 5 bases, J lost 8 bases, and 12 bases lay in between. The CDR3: CASSGRGGGYTF. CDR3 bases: TGCGCCAGCAGCGGCAGGGGCGGCGGCTACACCTTC.

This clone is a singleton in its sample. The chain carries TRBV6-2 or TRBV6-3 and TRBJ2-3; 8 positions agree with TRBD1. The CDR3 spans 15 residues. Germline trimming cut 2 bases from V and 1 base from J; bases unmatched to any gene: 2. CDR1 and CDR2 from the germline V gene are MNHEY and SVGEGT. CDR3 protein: CASSYQTGGTDTQYF. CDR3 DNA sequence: TGTGCCAGCAGTTACCAGACAGGGGGCACAGATACGCAGTATTTT.

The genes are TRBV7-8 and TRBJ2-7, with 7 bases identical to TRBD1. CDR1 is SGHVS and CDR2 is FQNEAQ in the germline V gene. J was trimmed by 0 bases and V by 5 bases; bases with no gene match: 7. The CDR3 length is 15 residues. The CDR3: CASSPDRADSYEQYV. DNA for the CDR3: TGTGCCAGCAGCCCCGACAGGGCGGACTCCTACGAGCAGTACGTC.

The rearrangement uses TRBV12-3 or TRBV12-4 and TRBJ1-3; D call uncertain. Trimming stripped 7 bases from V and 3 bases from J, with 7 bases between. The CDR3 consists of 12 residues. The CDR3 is CASTSLGNTIYF. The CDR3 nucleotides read TGTGCCAGCACCTCTCTTGGAAACACCATATATTTT.

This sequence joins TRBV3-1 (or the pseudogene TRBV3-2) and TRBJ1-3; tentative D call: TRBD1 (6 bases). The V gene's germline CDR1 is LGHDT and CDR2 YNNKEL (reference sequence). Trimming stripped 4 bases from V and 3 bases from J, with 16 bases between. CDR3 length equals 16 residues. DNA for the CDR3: TGTGCCAGCAGCCGGACCTACAGGGCTCGTGGAAACACCATATATTTT. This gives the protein CASSRTYRARGNTIYF.

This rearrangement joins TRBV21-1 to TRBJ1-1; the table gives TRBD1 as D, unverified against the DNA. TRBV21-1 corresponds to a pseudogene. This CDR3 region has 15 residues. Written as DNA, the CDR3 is TGTGCCAGCAGCAAGGAACACAGGGTCAACACTGAAGCTTTCTTT. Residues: CASSKEHRVNTEAFF.

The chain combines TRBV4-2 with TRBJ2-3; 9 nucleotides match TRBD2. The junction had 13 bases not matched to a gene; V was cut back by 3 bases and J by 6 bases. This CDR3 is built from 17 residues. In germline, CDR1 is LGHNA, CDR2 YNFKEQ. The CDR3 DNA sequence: TGTGCCAGCAGCCAGGCCAGCGGGGGGTCCCTTGGCGATACGCAGTATTTT. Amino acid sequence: CASSQASGGSLGDTQYF.

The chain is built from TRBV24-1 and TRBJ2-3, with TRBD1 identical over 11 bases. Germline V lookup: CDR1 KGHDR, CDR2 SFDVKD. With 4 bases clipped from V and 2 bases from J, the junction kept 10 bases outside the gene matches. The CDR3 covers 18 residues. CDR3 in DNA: TGTGCCACCAGTGACCCTCGGGGGACAGGGGGACCCACAGATACGCAGTATTTT. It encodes CATSDPRGTGGPTDTQYF.

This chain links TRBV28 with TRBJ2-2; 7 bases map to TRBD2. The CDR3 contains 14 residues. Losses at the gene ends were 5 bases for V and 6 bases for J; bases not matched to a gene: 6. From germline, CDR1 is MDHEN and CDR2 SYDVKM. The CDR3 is CASSGLTSAGELFF. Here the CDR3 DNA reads TGTGCCAGCAGTGGTCTTACTAGCGCCGGGGAGCTGTTTTTT.

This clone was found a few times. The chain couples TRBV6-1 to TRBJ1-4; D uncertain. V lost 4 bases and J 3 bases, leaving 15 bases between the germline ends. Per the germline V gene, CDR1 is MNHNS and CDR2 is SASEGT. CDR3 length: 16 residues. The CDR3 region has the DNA TGTGCCAGCAGTGTGACATCAGCAGCCTCTAATGAAAAACTGTTTTTT. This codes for CASSVTSAASNEKLFF.

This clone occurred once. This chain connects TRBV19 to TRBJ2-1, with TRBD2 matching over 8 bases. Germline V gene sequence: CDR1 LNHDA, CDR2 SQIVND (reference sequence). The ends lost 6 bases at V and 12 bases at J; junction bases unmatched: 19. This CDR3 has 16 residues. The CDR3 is CASRRPGERERGVQFF. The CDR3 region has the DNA TGTGCCAGTAGACGCCCAGGGGAGCGGGAGAGGGGCGTGCAGTTCTTC.

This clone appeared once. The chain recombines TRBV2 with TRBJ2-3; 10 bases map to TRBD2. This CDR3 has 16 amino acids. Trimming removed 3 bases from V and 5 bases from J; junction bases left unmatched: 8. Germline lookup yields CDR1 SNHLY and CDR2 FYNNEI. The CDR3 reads CASSEHLAGAVDTQYF. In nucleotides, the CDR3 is TGTGCCAGCAGTGAGCACCTAGCGGGAGCGGTAGATACGCAGTATTTT.

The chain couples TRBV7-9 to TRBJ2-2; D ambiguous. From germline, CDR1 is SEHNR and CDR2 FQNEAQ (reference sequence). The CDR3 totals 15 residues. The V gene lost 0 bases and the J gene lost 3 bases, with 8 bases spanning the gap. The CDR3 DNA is TGTGCCAGCAGCTTAGCGATAGATTACACCGGGGAGCTGTTTTTT. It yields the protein CASSLAIDYTGELFF.

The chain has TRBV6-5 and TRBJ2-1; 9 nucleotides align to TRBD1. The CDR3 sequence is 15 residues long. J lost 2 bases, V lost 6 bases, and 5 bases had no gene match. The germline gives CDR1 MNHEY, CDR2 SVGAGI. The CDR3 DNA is TGTGCCAGCAGGATGGGACAGGGTGCCTACAATGAGCAGTTCTTC. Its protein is CASRMGQGAYNEQFF.